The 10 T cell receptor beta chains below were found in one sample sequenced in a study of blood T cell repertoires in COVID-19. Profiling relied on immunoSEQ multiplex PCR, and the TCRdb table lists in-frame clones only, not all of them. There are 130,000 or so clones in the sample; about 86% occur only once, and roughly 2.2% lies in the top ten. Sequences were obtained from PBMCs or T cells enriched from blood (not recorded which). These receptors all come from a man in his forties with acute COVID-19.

The CDR3 sequence is CASRASGGKETQYF. CDR3 DNA: TGTGCCAGCAGGGCTAGCGGGGGGAAAGAGACCCAGTACTTC. V and J are TRBV3-1 (or the pseudogene TRBV3-2) and TRBJ2-5; 11 bases align to TRBD2. The V gene end was trimmed by 6 bases and the J gene end by 3 bases; junction bases not matched to a gene: 3. Germline loops: CDR1 LGHDT, CDR2 YNNKEL (reference sequence). CDR3 length: 14 residues.

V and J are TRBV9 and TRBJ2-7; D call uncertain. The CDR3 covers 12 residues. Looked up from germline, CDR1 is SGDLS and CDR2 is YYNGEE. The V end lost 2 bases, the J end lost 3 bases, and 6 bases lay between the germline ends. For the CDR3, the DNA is TGTGCCAGCAGCGTGACGGGCTACGAGCAGTACTTC. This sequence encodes CASSVTGYEQYF. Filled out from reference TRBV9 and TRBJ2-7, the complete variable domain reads DSGVTQTPKHLITATGQRVTLRCSPRSGDLSVYWYQQSLDQGLQFLIQYYNGEERAKGNILERFSAQQFPDLHSELNLSSLELGDSALYFCASSVTGYEQYFGPGTRLTVT.

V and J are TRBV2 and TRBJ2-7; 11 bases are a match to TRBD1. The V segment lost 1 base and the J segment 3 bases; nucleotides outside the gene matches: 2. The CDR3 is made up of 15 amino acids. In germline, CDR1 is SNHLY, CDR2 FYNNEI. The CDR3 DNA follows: TGTGCCAGCAGTGAAGAAGGGACAGGGGGCTACGAGCAGTACTTC. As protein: CASSEEGTGGYEQYF.

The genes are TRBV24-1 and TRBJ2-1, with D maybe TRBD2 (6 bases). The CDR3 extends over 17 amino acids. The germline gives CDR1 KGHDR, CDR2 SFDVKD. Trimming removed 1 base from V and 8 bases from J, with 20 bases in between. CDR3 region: CATSDLDGTSESDEQFF. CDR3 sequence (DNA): TGTGCCACCAGTGATTTAGACGGGACTTCCGAGAGCGATGAGCAGTTCTTC.

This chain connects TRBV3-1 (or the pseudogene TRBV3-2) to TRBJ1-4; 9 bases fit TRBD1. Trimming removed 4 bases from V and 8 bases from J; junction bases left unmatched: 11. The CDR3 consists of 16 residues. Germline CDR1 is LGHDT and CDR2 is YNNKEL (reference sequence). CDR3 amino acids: CASSPESDRGLEKLFF. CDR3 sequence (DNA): TGTGCCAGCAGCCCGGAATCGGACAGGGGACTCGAAAAACTGTTTTTT.

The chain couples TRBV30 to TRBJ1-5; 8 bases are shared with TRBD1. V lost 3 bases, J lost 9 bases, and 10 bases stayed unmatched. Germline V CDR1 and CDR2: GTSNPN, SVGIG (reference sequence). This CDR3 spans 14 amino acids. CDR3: CAWSARQGIGPQHF. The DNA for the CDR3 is TGTGCCTGGAGCGCCAGACAGGGGATCGGGCCCCAGCATTTT.

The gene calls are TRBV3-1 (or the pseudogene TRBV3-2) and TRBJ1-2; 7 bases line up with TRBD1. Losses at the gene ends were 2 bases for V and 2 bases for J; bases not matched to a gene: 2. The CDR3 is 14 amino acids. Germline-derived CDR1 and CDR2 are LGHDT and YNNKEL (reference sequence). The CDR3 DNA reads TGTGCCAGCAGCCAAATGACAGGGAACTATGGCTACACCTTC. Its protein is CASSQMTGNYGYTF.

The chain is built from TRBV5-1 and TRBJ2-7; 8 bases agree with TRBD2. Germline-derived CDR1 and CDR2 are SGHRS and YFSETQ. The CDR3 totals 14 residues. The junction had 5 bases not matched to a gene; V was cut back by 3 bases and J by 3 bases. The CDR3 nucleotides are TGCGCCAGCAGCTCGGGACTAGGGAACTACGAGCAGTACTTC. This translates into CASSSGLGNYEQYF.

The CDR3 loop reads CASRSGGSSYNSPLHF. The DNA of the CDR3 is TGTGCCAGCAGGTCGGGGGGGAGCTCCTATAATTCACCCCTCCACTTT. This chain uses TRBV9 with TRBJ1-6; D is perhaps TRBD1 (5 bases). CDR3 length: 16 amino acids. Trimming took 5 bases from V and 0 from J, leaving 12 bases between them. CDR1 is SGDLS and CDR2 is YYNGEE in the germline V gene. The complete variable domain, with remaining parts taken from reference TRBV9 and TRBJ1-6, reads DSGVTQTPKHLITATGQRVTLRCSPRSGDLSVYWYQQSLDQGLQFLIQYYNGEERAKGNILERFSAQQFPDLHSELNLSSLELGDSALYFCASRSGGSSYNSPLHFGNGTRLTVT.

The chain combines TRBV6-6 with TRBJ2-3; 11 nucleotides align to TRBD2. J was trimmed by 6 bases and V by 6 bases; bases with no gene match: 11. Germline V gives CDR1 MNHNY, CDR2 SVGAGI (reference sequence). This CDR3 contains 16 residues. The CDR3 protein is CASRPGLAVGYDTQYF. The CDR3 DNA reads TGTGCCAGCAGACCGGGACTAGCGGTCGGATACGATACGCAGTATTTT.